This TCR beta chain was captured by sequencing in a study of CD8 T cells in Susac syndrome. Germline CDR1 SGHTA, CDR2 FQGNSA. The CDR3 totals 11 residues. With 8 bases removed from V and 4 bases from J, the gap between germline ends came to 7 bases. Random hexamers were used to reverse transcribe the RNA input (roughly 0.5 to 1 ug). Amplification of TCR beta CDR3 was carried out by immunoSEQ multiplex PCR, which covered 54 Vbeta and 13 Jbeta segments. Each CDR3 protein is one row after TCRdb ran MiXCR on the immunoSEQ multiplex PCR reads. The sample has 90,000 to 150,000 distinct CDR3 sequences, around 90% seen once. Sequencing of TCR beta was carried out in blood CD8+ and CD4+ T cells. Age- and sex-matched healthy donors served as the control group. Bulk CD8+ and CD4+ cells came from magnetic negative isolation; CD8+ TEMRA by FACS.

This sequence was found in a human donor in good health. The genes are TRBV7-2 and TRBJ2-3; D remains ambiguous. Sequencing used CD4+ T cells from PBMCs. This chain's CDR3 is CASGSADTQYF. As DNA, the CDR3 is TGTGCCAGCGGATCAGCAGATACGCAGTATTTT.